This T cell receptor beta chain emerged from a study of CD8 T cells in ankylosing spondylitis. Study-wide points: Within ankylosing spondylitis blood, a TCR beta motif made up of seven to nine highly homologous variants appeared to be characteristic. CD8+ by phenotype, disease-linked clones were relatively rare in peripheral blood. The authors reported significant enrichment of disease-linked clones in matched ankylosing spondylitis synovial fluid.

Making the TCR beta libraries involved quantitative 5'-RACE with molecular barcodes. TCRdb re-called the 5' RACE reads through MiXCR, storing one row per CDR3 protein. The sample consists of around 130,000 distinct CDR3 sequences, about 6.4% of them appearing once. This clonotype was detected ten times or more. Its antigen is not known. This clonotype was obtained from a male donor with ankylosing spondylitis or in good health (not recorded which). Material: blood, either unsorted or a sorted T cell fraction (not recorded which).

CDR3 sequence reads: CASSLGQGIRWEQFF. CDR3 bases: TGTGCCAGCAGCCTTGGACAGGGGATCCGTTGGGAGCAGTTCTTC. This sequence joins TRBV11-1 and TRBJ2-1, with TRBD1 identical over 9 bases. With 5 bases clipped from V and 10 bases from J, the junction kept 12 bases outside the gene matches. Germline-derived CDR1 and CDR2 are SGHAT and FQDESV (reference sequence). The CDR3 sequence is 15 residues long.